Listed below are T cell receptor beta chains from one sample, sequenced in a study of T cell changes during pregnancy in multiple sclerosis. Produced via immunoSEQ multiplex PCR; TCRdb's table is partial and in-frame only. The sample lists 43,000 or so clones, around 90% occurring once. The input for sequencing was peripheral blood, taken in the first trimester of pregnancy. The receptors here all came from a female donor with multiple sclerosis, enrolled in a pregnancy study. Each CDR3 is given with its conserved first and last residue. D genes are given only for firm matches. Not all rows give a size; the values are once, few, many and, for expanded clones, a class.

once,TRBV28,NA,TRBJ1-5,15,CASALEVGGNQPQHF,TGTGCCAGCGCCCTCGAGGTGGGAGGCAATCAGCCCCAGCATTTT
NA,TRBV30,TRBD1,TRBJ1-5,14,CAWTDRGNNQPQHF,TGTGCCTGGACGGACAGGGGTAACAATCAGCCCCAGCATTTT
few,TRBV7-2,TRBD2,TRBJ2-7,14,CASSFGGGATEQYF,TGTGCCAGCAGCTTCGGCGGGGGGGCAACCGAGCAGTACTTC
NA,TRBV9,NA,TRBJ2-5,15,CASSPLMAGQETQYF,TGTGCCAGCAGCCCTCTCATGGCGGGACAAGAGACCCAGTACTTC
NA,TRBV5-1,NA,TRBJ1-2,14,CASSPIQGGYGYTF,TGCGCCAGCAGCCCAATACAGGGAGGGTATGGCTACACCTTC
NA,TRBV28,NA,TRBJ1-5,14,CASKDIRSNQPQHF,TGTGCCAGCAAAGACATCCGAAGCAATCAGCCCCAGCATTTT
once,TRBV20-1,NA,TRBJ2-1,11,CSAEAYNEQFF,TGCAGTGCCGAGGCCTACAATGAGCAGTTCTTC
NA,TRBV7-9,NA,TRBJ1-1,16,CASSLREGMLNTEAFF,TGTGCCAGCAGCCTGAGAGAGGGCATGTTGAACACTGAAGCTTTCTTT
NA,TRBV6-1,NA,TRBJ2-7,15,CASRRIGDSTYEQYF,TGTGCCAGCCGACGGATAGGAGACAGCACCTACGAGCAGTACTTC
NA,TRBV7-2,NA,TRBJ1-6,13,CASSLRAEAPLHF,TGTGCCAGCAGCCTCCGAGCCGAGGCACCCCTCCACTTT
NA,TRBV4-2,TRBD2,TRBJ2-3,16,CASTRGSGGGADTQYF,TGTGCCAGCACCCGGGGTAGCGGGGGCGGGGCAGATACGCAGTATTTT
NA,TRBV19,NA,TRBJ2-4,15,CASKSLTLAKNIQYF,TGTGCCAGTAAAAGCCTAACCTTAGCCAAAAACATTCAGTACTTC
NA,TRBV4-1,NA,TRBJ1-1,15,CASSQEEGTGTEAFF,TGCGCCAGCAGCCAAGAGGAGGGCACGGGCACTGAAGCTTTCTTT
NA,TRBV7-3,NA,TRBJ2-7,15,CASSLTGANTYEQYF,TGTGCCAGCAGTTTAACGGGGGCTAATACCTACGAGCAGTACTTC
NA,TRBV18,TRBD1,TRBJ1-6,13,CASSEGQGSPLHF,TGTGCCAGCTCAGAGGGACAGGGATCCCCCCTCCACTTT
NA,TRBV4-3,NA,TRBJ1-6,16,CASSQGAGPLGSPLHF,TGCGCCAGCAGCCAAGGAGCGGGGCCCCTAGGTTCACCCCTCCACTTT
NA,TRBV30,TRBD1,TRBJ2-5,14,CAWRGTVYQETQYF,TGTGCCTGGAGGGGGACAGTGTACCAAGAGACCCAGTACTTC
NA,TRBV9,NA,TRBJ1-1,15,CASSPQQGGYSEAFF,TGTGCCAGCAGCCCCCAACAGGGCGGGTATAGTGAAGCTTTCTTT
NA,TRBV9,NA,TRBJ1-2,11,CASSANYGYTF,TGTGCCAGCAGCGCGAACTATGGCTACACCTTC
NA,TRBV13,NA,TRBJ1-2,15,CASSEGGGGSYGYTF,TGTGCCAGCAGCGAGGGCGGGGGGGGCAGTTATGGCTACACCTTC
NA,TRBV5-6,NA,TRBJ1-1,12,CASSFQITEAFF,TGTGCCAGCAGCTTCCAGATCACTGAAGCTTTCTTT
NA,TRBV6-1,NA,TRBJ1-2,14,CASSVSGQLGGYTF,TGTGCCAGCAGTGTGTCAGGGCAACTGGGAGGCTACACCTTC
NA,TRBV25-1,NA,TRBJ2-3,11,CASSADSRKYF,TGTGCCAGCAGTGCGGACAGTAGGAAGTATTTT
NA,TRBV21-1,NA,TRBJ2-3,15,CASCLPDRRTDTQYF,TGTGCCAGCTGTCTCCCCGACAGACGCACAGATACGCAGTATTTT
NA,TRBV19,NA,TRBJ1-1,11,CASQQYTEAFF,TGTGCCAGTCAACAGTATACTGAAGCTTTCTTT
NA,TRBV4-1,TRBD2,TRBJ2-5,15,CASSRVAGGIETQYF,TGCGCCAGCAGCCGGGTAGCGGGGGGGATAGAGACCCAGTACTTC
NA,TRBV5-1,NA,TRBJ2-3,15,CASRTAGQVTDTQYF,TGCGCCAGCAGGACGGCAGGGCAGGTGACAGATACGCAGTATTTT
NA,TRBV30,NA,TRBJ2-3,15,CAWSKGGGQVDTQYF,TGTGCCTGGAGTAAGGGGGGGGGCCAGGTAGATACGCAGTATTTT